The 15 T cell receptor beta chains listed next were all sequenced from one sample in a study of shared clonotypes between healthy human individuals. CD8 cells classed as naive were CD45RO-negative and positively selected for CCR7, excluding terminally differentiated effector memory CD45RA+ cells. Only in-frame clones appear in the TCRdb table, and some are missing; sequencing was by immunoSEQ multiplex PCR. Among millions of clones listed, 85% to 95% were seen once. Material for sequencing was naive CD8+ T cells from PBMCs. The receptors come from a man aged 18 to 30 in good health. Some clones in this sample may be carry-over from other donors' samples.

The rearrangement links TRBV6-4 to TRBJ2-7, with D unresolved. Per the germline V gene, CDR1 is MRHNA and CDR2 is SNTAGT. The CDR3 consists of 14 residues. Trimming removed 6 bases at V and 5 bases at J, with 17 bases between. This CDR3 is CASRLQHPLDEQYF. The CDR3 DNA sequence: TGTGCCAGCAGATTACAGCACCCCCTTGACGAGCAGTACTTC.

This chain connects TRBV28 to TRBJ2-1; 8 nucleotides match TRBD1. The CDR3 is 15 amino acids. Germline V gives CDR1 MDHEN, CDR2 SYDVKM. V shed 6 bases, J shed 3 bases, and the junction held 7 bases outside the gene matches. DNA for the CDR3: TGTGCCAGCAGCCTTCAGGGGGCTAGCTACAATGAGCAGTTCTTC. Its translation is CASSLQGASYNEQFF.

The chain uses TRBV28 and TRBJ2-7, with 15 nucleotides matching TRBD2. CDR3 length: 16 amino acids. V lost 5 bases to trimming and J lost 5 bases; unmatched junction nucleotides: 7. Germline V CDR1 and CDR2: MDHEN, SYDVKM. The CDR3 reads CASSPGLAGGRDEQYF. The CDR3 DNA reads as TGTGCCAGCAGTCCCGGACTAGCGGGAGGGAGGGACGAGCAGTACTTC.

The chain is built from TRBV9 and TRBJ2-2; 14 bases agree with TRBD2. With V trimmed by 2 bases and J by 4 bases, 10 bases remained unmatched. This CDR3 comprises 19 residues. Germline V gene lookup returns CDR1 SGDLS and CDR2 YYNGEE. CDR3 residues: CASSVSPRTSGRSTGELFF. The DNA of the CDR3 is TGTGCCAGCAGCGTTTCGCCCAGGACTAGCGGGAGGTCCACCGGGGAGCTGTTTTTT.

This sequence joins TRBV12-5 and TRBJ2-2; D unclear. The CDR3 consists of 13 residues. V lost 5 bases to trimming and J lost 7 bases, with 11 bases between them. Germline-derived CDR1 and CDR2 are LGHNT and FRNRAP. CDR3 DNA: TGTGCTAGTGGTATGAGATACGACGGGGAGCTGTTTTTT. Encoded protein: CASGMRYDGELFF. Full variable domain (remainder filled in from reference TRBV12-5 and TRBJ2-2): DARVTQTPRHKVTEMGQEVTMRCQPILGHNTVFWYRQTMMQGLELLAYFRNRAPLDDSGMPKDRFSAEMPDATLATLKIQPSEPRDSAVYFCASGMRYDGELFFGEGSRLTVL.

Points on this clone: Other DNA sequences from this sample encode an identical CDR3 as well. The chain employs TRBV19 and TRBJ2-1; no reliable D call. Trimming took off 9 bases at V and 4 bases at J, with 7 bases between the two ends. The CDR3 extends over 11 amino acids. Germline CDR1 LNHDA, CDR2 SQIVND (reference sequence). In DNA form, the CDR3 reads TGTGCCAGCAGAGTTTACAATGAGCAGTTCTTC. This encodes CASRVYNEQFF. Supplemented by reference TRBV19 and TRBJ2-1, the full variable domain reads DGGITQSPKYLFRKEGQNVTLSCEQNLNHDAMYWYRQDPGQGLRLIYYSQIVNDFQKGDIAEGYSVSREKKESFPLTVTSAQKNPTAFYLCASRVYNEQFFGPGTRLTVL.

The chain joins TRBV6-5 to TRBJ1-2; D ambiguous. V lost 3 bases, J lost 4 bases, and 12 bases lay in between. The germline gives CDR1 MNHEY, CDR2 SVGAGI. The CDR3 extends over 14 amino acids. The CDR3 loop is CASSYNPGLYGYTF. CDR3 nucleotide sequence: TGTGCCAGCAGTTATAACCCCGGGCTCTATGGCTACACCTTC.

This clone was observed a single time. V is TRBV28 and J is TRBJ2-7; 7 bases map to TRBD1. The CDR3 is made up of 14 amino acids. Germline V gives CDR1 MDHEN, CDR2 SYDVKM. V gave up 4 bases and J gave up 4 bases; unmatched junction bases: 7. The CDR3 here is CASSSWGQRYEQYF. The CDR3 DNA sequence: TGTGCCAGCAGTTCTTGGGGACAGAGATACGAGCAGTACTTC.

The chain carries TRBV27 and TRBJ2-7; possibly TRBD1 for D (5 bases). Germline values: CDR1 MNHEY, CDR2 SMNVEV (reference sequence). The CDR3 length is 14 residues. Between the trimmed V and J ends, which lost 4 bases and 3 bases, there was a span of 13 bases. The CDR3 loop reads CASSWGGTYYEQYF. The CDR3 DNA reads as TGTGCCAGCAGTTGGGGCGGAACCTACTACGAGCAGTACTTC.

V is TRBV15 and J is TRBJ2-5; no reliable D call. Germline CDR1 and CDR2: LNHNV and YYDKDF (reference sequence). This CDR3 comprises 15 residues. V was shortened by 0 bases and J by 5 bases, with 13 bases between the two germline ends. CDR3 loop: CATSRDGRNRETQYF. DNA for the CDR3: TGTGCCACCAGCAGAGATGGCAGGAATAGGGAGACCCAGTACTTC.

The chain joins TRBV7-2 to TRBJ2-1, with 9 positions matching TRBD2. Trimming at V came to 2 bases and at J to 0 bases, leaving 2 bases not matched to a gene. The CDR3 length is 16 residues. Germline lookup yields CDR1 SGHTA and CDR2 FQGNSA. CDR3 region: CASSLSSGNSYNEQFF. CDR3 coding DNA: TGTGCCAGCAGCTTATCTAGCGGGAACTCCTACAATGAGCAGTTCTTC.

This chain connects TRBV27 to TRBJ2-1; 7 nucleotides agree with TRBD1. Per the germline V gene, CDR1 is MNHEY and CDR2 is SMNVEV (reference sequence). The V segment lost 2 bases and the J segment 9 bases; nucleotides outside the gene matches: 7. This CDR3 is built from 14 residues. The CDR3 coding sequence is TGTGCCAGCAGTTTACGGCAAGGGGGCAGTGAGCAGTTCTTC. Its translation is CASSLRQGGSEQFF.

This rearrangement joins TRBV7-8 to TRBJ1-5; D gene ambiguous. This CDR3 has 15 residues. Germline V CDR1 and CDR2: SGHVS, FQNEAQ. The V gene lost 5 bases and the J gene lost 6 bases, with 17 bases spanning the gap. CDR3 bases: TGTGCCAGCAGCCCAGACACGGGGATAGGTCAGCCCCAGCATTTT. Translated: CASSPDTGIGQPQHF.

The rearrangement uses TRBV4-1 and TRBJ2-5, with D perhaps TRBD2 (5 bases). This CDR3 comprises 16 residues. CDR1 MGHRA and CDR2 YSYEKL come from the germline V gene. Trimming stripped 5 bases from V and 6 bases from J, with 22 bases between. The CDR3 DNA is TGCGCCAGCAGCGGCTTAGGAGTGACGGGATGGCAGACCCAGTACTTC. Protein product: CASSGLGVTGWQTQYF.

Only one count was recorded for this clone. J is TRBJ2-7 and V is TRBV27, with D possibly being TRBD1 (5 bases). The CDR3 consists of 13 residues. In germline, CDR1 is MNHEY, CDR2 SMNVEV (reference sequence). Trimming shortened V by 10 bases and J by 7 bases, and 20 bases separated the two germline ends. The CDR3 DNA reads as TGTGCCACCAGGTTAGGGGCCTTAGGGGAGCAGTACTTC. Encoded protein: CATRLGALGEQYF.